The rows below give T cell receptor beta chains drawn from one sample of a study of T cell responses to AZD1222 COVID-19 vaccine. Using immunoSEQ multiplex PCR, the repertoire was profiled, and TCRdb retains in-frame clones only, with some absent. The top ten hold 3% to 3.5% of the sample, which has 150,000 or so clones, around 89% seen once. The sequences come from peripheral blood, collected on day 0 of AZD1222 vaccination. These receptors all stem from an adult in good health. CDR3s leave out the opening cysteine and the closing phenylalanine or tryptophan.

V: TRBV9; CDR3: ASSVAGEPNSPLH
V: TRBV4-2; CDR3: ASSQGPQGSNEKLF
V: TRBV3-1/TRBV3-2; CDR3: ASSQEGTLLADTQY
V: TRBV4-1; CDR3: ASSQDQGVTNTGELF
V: TRBV5-1; CDR3: ASSWTSSYNEQF
V: TRBV19; CDR3: ATSLTSGVTDTQY
V: TRBV5-4; CDR3: ASSFDRGLGYT
V: TRBV28; CDR3: ATTGNSYEQY
V: TRBV28; CDR3: ASSSPGQGKTGELF
V: TRBV9; CDR3: ASSVEGTVTSGNTIY
V: TRBV7-9; CDR3: ASSSGTGRQPQH
V: TRBV10-2; CDR3: ASSATGTGRDTIY
V: TRBV2; CDR3: ASSDGFSYEQY
V: TRBV6-5; CDR3: ASRSSRSAYEQY
V: TRBV20-1; CDR3: SASGNTEQY
V: TRBV2; CDR3: ASRQPMTGTNEKLF
V: TRBV5-4; CDR3: ASSLAGGGNEKLF
V: TRBV6-5; CDR3: ASSPVGYGYT
V: TRBV7-9; CDR3: ASSLIWGSTGELF
V: TRBV5-4; CDR3: ASNRGGGETQY
V: TRBV7-9; CDR3: ASSLGADSKEKLF
V: TRBV12-5; CDR3: ASGLPPRDEQF
V: TRBV7-8; CDR3: ASSYRAMNTEAF
V: TRBV13; CDR3: ASSQDGRSRGQF
V: TRBV7-9; CDR3: ASSGGAGANTGELF
V: TRBV9; CDR3: ASSVGGQGRDEQY
V: TRBV27; CDR3: ASNTPPRGLYNSPLH
V: TRBV19; CDR3: ASSKGTAGEQF
V: TRBV5-1; CDR3: ASSLQGAGAYEQY
V: TRBV6-2/TRBV6-3; CDR3: ASSYSWDTGELF
V: TRBV11-2; CDR3: ASSLDWGLVKGTQY
V: TRBV20-1; CDR3: SAARSTEAF
V: TRBV7-9; CDR3: ASSPGRVETQY
V: TRBV6-2/TRBV6-3; CDR3: ASSYGDRTTEAF
V: TRBV3-1/TRBV3-2; CDR3: ASSSRTGGNTEAF
V: TRBV7-9; CDR3: ASSLGQGPNEKLF
V: TRBV9; CDR3: ASSYRGGGTEAF
V: TRBV7-2; CDR3: ASSLDGGNTIY
V: TRBV4-1; CDR3: ASSQEFGGTQETQY
V: TRBV12-5; CDR3: ASGFRTGGNEKLF
V: TRBV3-1/TRBV3-2; CDR3: ASSQAGDGYT
V: TRBV18; CDR3: ASSYDGGELF
V: TRBV11-1; CDR3: ASSLSRGAISSPLH
V: TRBV7-2; CDR3: ASSQGTVKLNQPQH
V: TRBV5-1; CDR3: ASSTGDGYTEAF
V: TRBV7-8; CDR3: ASSRGGNEKLF
V: TRBV19; CDR3: ASSMVIKETQY
V: TRBV19; CDR3: ASRTQGGLDSPLH
V: TRBV13; CDR3: ASSTRTGGSTDTQY
V: TRBV2; CDR3: ASGVGPDTEAF
V: TRBV20-1; CDR3: SASGGHEQY
V: TRBV7-7; CDR3: ASSLGPYTGELF
V: TRBV7-6; CDR3: ASSPTMWDEQY
V: TRBV4-1; CDR3: ASSQDVDRAPWNGYT
V: TRBV28; CDR3: ASSFPQNTEAF
V: TRBV27; CDR3: ASSPHTDTQY
V: TRBV28; CDR3: ASSLLSWRMNTEAF
V: TRBV6-6; CDR3: ASRPDGRLTNEKLF
V: TRBV7-2; CDR3: ASSFGISNTGELF